This TCR beta chain was sequenced during a study of T cell responses to AZD1222 COVID-19 vaccine. The V and J ends lost 4 bases and 10 bases respectively, with 14 bases between them. This CDR3 has 14 residues. Germline V gives CDR1 LGHNA, CDR2 YSLEER. Using immunoSEQ multiplex PCR, the repertoire was profiled, and TCRdb retains in-frame clones only, with some absent. The repertoire holds roughly 120,000 clones, with 70% to 90% as singletons. V usage is TRBV4-3 and J usage is TRBJ1-6; TRBD1 is a possible D gene (5 bases). Sequencing used peripheral blood, obtained 28 days after the second AZD1222 dose. The receptor was derived from an adult who received the AZD1222 COVID-19 vaccine. CDR3 bases: TGCGCCAGCAGCCGGGGTCAGGGAACCTCACCCCTCCACTTT. Amino acid sequence: CASSRGQGTSPLHF.